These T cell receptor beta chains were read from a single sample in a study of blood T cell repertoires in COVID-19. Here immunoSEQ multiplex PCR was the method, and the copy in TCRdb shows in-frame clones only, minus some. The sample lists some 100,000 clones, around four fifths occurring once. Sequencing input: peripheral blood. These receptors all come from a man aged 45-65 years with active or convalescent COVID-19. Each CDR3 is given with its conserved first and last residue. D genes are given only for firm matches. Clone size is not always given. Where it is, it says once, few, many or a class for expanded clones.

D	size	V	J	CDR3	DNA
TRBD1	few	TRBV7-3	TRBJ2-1	CASSFSTGWNEQFF	TGTGCCAGCAGCTTCTCGACAGGGTGGAATGAGCAGTTCTTC
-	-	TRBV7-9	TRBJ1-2	CASSAGPSNYGYTF	TGTGCCAGCAGCGCGGGGCCCTCTAACTATGGCTACACCTTC
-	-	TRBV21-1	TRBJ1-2	CASSKASGGRDYGYTF	TGTGCCAGCAGCAAAGCGTCAGGGGGCCGGGACTATGGCTACACCTTC
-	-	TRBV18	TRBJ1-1	CASSPRETEAFF	TGTGCCAGCTCACCGCGGGAGACTGAAGCTTTCTTT
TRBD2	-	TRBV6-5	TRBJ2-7	CASRAGTSSYEQYF	TGTGCCAGCAGGGCCGGGACTAGCTCCTACGAGCAGTACTTC
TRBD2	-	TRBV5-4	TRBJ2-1	CASSSGLAGVYNEQFF	TGTGCCAGCAGCTCTGGACTAGCGGGAGTGTACAATGAGCAGTTCTTC
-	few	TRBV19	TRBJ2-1	CASSVLNEQFF	TGTGCCAGTAGTGTTCTCAATGAGCAGTTCTTC
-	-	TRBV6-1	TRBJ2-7	CASSGPGGGGTYEQYF	TGTGCCAGCAGTGGCCCTGGAGGGGGGGGGACCTACGAGCAGTACTTC
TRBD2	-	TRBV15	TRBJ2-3	CATSRDYLTSGGTDTQYF	TGTGCCACCAGCAGAGACTACTTAACTAGCGGGGGCACAGATACGCAGTATTTT
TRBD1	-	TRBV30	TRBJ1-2	CAWSVRGGPNYGYTF	TGTGCCTGGAGTGTACGAGGGGGCCCGAACTATGGCTACACCTTC
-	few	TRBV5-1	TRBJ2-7	CASSLDGTRPYEQYF	TGCGCCAGCAGCTTGGACGGGACAAGACCCTACGAGCAGTACTTC
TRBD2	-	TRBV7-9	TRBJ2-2	CASSLLAGGVGELFF	TGTGCCAGCAGCTTATTAGCGGGAGGCGTCGGGGAGCTGTTTTTT
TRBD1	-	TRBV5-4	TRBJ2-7	CASSLQGALYEQYF	TGTGCCAGCAGCTTGCAGGGGGCGTTATACGAGCAGTACTTC
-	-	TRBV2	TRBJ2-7	CASTEMGLREQYF	TGTGCCAGCACCGAAATGGGGCTGAGGGAGCAGTACTTC
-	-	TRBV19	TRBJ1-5	CASSIGQGNQPQHF	TGTGCCAGTAGTATAGGCCAGGGGAATCAGCCCCAGCATTTT
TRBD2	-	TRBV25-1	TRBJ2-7	CASSEKLAGADEQYF	TGTGCCAGCAGTGAGAAACTAGCGGGAGCAGACGAGCAGTACTTC
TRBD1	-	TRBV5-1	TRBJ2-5	CASTVDRGAETQYF	TGCGCCAGCACCGTGGACAGGGGGGCGGAGACCCAGTACTTC
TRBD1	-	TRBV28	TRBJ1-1	CASSSPTGPNTEAFF	TGTGCCAGCAGTTCACCGACAGGGCCGAACACTGAAGCTTTCTTT
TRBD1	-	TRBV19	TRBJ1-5	CASNGQGVPQHF	TGTGCCAGTAACGGACAGGGAGTGCCCCAGCATTTT
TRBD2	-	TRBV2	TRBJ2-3	CASSLAGGKDTQYF	TGTGCCAGCAGTTTAGCGGGAGGGAAGGATACGCAGTATTTT
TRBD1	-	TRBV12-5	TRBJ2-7	CACRDSSAHEQYF	TGTGCTTGCCGGGACAGTTCGGCTCACGAGCAGTACTTC
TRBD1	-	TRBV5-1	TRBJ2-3	CASSLGQGADTQYF	TGCGCCAGCAGCTTGGGACAGGGGGCTGATACGCAGTATTTT
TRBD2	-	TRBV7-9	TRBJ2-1	CASSLAGGGEQFF	TGTGCCAGCAGCCTAGCGGGAGGAGGTGAGCAGTTCTTC
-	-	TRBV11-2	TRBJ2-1	CASSLGGLVQFF	TGTGCCAGCAGCTTAGGCGGGCTTGTGCAGTTCTTC
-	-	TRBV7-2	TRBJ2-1	CASSFPGARRNEQFF	TGTGCCAGCAGCTTCCCAGGAGCGCGGAGGAATGAGCAGTTCTTC
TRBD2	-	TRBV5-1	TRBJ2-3	CASSLRLAGEDTQYF	TGCGCCAGCAGCCTACGACTAGCGGGAGAAGATACGCAGTATTTT
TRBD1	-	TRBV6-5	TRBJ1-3	CASTRTGNSGNTIYF	TGTGCCAGCACCCGGACAGGGAACTCTGGAAACACCATATATTTT
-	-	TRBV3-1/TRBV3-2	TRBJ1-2	CASSARGAEGGYTF	TGTGCCAGCAGCGCCAGGGGTGCCGAGGGGGGCTACACCTTC
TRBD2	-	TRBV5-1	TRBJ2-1	CASSPGTSGSNEQFF	TGCGCCAGCAGCCCTGGGACTAGCGGGAGCAATGAGCAGTTCTTC
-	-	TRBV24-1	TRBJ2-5	CATSVLGQETQYF	TGTGCCACCAGTGTTCTGGGCCAGGAGACCCAGTACTTC
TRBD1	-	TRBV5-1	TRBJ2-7	CASSLPRRTGSKTYEQYF	TGCGCCAGCAGCTTGCCCAGGAGGACAGGTAGTAAGACCTACGAGCAGTACTTC
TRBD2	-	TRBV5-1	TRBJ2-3	CASTPTSGTDTQYF	TGCGCCAGCACCCCGACTAGCGGCACAGATACGCAGTATTTT
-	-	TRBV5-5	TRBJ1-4	CASSLGALANEKLFF	TGTGCCAGCAGCCTTGGGGCCCTGGCTAATGAAAAACTGTTTTTT
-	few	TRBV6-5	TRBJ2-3	CASSNWRSTDTQYF	TGTGCCAGCAGTAACTGGCGGAGCACAGATACGCAGTATTTT
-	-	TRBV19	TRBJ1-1	CASRQDSLKAFF	TGTGCCAGTCGTCAGGACTCACTGAAAGCTTTCTTT
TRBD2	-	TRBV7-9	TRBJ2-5	CASTGTTLTGTQYF	TGTGCCAGCACCGGGACTACCCTTACTGGGACCCAGTACTTC
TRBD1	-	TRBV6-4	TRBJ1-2	CASSQGAEYGYTF	TGTGCCAGCAGTCAGGGGGCAGAATATGGCTACACCTTC
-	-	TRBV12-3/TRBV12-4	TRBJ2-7	CASSHLRGEQYF	TGTGCCAGCAGTCACCTTAGGGGCGAGCAGTACTTC
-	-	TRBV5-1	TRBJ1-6	CASNQGSAGSPLHF	TGCGCCAGCAATCAGGGGAGTGCGGGTTCACCCCTCCACTTT
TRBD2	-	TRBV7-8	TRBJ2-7	CASSLFPRGLAGVWEQYF	TGTGCCAGCAGCTTATTTCCCCGGGGATTAGCGGGAGTTTGGGAGCAGTACTTC
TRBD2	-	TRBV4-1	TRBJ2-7	CASSQSTSGSVEQCF	TGCGCCAGCAGCCAGTCGACTAGCGGGAGCGTTGAGCAGTGCTTC